The 25 T cell receptor beta chains in this list originate from one sample, sequenced in a study of regulatory T cells in long-lasting Graves disease listed by TCRdb under 2021. The meaning of the sample's time point label: newly diagnosed GD, antithyroid drugs for less than 3 months. For both TCR sequencing and RNA sequencing, RNA was extracted from PBMCs using TRIzol. Library preparation employed multiplex PCR. The sample was run on an Illumina HiSeq 4000. To build TCR beta libraries, CDR3 regions were amplified by Arm-PCR using iRepertoire HTBI primers. TCRdb passed the public sequencing reads through fastp at Q25 and MiXCR, retaining productive beta sequences. For every CDR3 protein sequence, its rows merge into one entry that carries the most common genes and DNA. This sample gives under 700,000 distinct CDR3 sequences in total; more than 15% of them show up just once. The leading ten clones occupy 20% to 30% of the sample.

These data were also reused for a study on T cells in Graves' hyperthyroidism and ophthalmopathy.

This specimen was peripheral blood mononuclear cells (PBMCs), taken at new diagnosis, from a patient treated with antithyroid drugs. All receptors derive from a woman aged 35-65 years with Graves disease. Donor details come from another sample of the same person, matched by shared clones.

This clonotype has at least ten counts. This chain uses TRBV2 with TRBJ1-5; TRBD1 agrees at 9 bases. V shed 7 bases, J shed 4 bases, and the junction held 5 bases outside the gene matches. CDR1 and CDR2 (germline): SNHLY, FYNNEI. The CDR3 spans 14 residues. The CDR3 nucleotides read TGTGCCAGCACCACCGGGACAGGGAATCAGCCCCAGCATTTT. Its translation: CASTTGTGNQPQHF.

About this clonotype: A much bigger clone sits one base away, suggesting this may be a read error. CDR3 in amino acids: CASGSGDRGHYEQYF. The DNA of the CDR3 is TGTGCCAGCGGATCGGGGGACAGGGGGCACTACGAGCAGTACTTC. V and J are TRBV6-2 or TRBV6-3 and TRBJ2-7, with TRBD1 matching 12 bases. With V trimmed by 8 bases and J by 3 bases, 8 bases remained unmatched. CDR3 length equals 15 residues. Looked up from germline, CDR1 is MNHEY and CDR2 is SVGEGT.

This chain joins TRBV20-1 and TRBJ2-3; TRBD2 aligns across 7 bases. The CDR3 totals 15 residues. Trimming at V came to 0 bases and at J to 6 bases, leaving 9 bases not matched to a gene. Germline CDR1 reads DFQATT; CDR2 reads SNEGSKA (reference sequence). The CDR3 region has the DNA TGCAGTGCTAGAGATCCCAACGGGGGGTCGGATACGCAGTATTTT. It yields the protein CSARDPNGGSDTQYF.

This clonotype was detected ten times or more. V gene TRBV20-1 combines with J gene TRBJ2-7; TRBD1 might be the D (6 bases). The CDR3 has 14 residues. The V end lost 6 bases, the J end lost 0 bases, and 15 bases lay between the germline ends. The germline V gene has CDR1 DFQATT and CDR2 SNEGSKA (reference sequence). CDR3 loop: CSAPGTTSSYEQYF. CDR3 bases: TGCAGTGCCCCAGGGACAACAAGCTCCTACGAGCAGTACTTC.

This clonotype showed up just a few times. The chain recombines TRBV15 with TRBJ2-2; D is perhaps TRBD1 or TRBD2 (5 bases each). In germline, CDR1 is LNHNV, CDR2 YYDKDF (reference sequence). V lost 0 bases to trimming and J lost 4 bases, with 15 bases between them. There are 17 residues in the CDR3. The CDR3 protein is CATSRDAGARGTGELFF. The CDR3 nucleotides are TGTGCCACCAGCAGAGATGCCGGGGCTAGGGGCACCGGGGAGCTGTTTTTT.

The sample holds many counts of this clonotype. The J gene is TRBJ2-3, the V gene TRBV6-1, with TRBD2 matching 8 bases. Germline lookup yields CDR1 MNHNS and CDR2 SASEGT. The CDR3 length is 14 residues. In nucleotides, the CDR3 is TGTGCAATGCAGGGAGCGGGGGGCACAGATACGCAGTATTTT. Translation gives CAMQGAGGTDTQYF.

The chain's CDR3 is CASSLDGVHTGELFF. Written as DNA, the CDR3 is TGTGCCAGCAGCTTAGACGGGGTGCACACCGGGGAGCTGTTTTTT. The chain links TRBV7-9 to TRBJ2-2, with D possibly TRBD2 on 5 matching bases. Germline V gene data show CDR1 as SEHNR and CDR2 as FQNEAQ (reference sequence). CDR3 size: 15 residues. Deletions cut 1 base from V and 3 bases from J, with 9 bases between.

This clonotype showed up just a few times. V is TRBV4-1 and J is TRBJ1-1, with D hard to call. V shed 4 bases and J shed 0 bases, with 18 bases lying between them. The V gene's germline CDR1 is MGHRA and CDR2 YSYEKL. The CDR3 runs 17 residues. This chain's CDR3 is CASSPDTIDGMNTEAFF. Written as DNA, the CDR3 is TGCGCCAGCAGCCCAGACACTATTGACGGGATGAACACTGAAGCTTTCTTT.

This clonotype was seen a few times. The chain recombines TRBV12-3 or TRBV12-4 with TRBJ2-2; D is unclear. The V and J ends lost 1 base and 4 bases respectively, with 10 bases between them. CDR3 length equals 15 residues. CDR3 sequence (DNA): TGTGCCAGCAGTTTAGGGCAGGCAACCACCGGGGAGCTGTTTTTT. It encodes CASSLGQATTGELFF.

V gene TRBV12-3 or TRBV12-4 combines with J gene TRBJ2-1, with 8 bases fitting TRBD1. The V gene end was trimmed by 7 bases and the J gene end by 5 bases; junction bases not matched to a gene: 13. There are 16 residues in the CDR3. CDR3 region: CASTPARDRGDNEQFF. DNA of the CDR3: TGTGCCAGCACCCCGGCGAGAGACAGGGGCGACAATGAGCAGTTCTTC.

This clonotype was observed many times. The J gene is TRBJ2-5, the V gene TRBV11-2, with 10 bases identical to TRBD1. CDR3 length equals 16 residues. Losses at the gene ends were 3 bases for V and 5 bases for J; bases not matched to a gene: 9. Germline CDR1 is SGHAT and CDR2 is FQNNGV. The CDR3, as DNA: TGTGCCAGCAGCTTGACCGGGACAGGGGTGGAGGAGACCCAGTACTTC. It yields the protein CASSLTGTGVEETQYF.

This clonotype was detected ten times or more. The genes are TRBV6-5 and TRBJ1-2, with 8 nucleotides matching TRBD1. J lost 2 bases, V lost 0 bases, and 2 bases had no gene match. Germline lookup yields CDR1 MNHEY and CDR2 SVGAGI. There are 15 residues in the CDR3. CDR3 sequence: CASSYSPGGNYGYTF. CDR3 coding DNA: TGTGCCAGCAGTTACTCTCCAGGGGGCAACTATGGCTACACCTTC.

This clonotype appeared a few times. The chain carries TRBV18 and TRBJ1-4, with TRBD1 matching 7 bases. The V segment lost 2 bases and the J segment 7 bases; nucleotides outside the gene matches: 10. The CDR3 contains 16 residues. Germline lookup yields CDR1 KGHSH and CDR2 LQKENI. The DNA of the CDR3 is TGTGCCAGCTCACCAATTCCGCGCCGGGACAGTGAAAAACTGTTTTTT. It encodes CASSPIPRRDSEKLFF.

This clonotype was counted between two and nine times. V and J are TRBV4-1 and TRBJ2-5; D is undetermined. Trimming cost V 1 base and J 0 bases, with 9 bases left between them. The CDR3 has 15 amino acids. Germline CDR1 reads MGHRA; CDR2 reads YSYEKL. The CDR3 sequence: CASSQGDTNQETQYF. The CDR3 DNA is TGCGCCAGCAGCCAAGGGGATACGAACCAAGAGACCCAGTACTTC.

This clonotype was counted a few times. The J gene is TRBJ2-5, the V gene TRBV2; TRBD1 matches at 9 bases. The CDR3 has 15 residues. Germline V gives CDR1 SNHLY, CDR2 FYNNEI. J lost 5 bases, V lost 6 bases, and 10 bases had no gene match. The chain's CDR3 is CASRGGTGSRETQYF. CDR3 nucleotides: TGTGCCAGCAGGGGCGGGACAGGGTCAAGGGAGACCCAGTACTTC.

This clonotype turned up a few times. Germline and junction disagree at one end, which may indicate a read error. This chain links TRBV11-2 with TRBJ2-7; no clear D gene. This CDR3 is built from 13 residues. Germline lookup yields CDR1 SGHAT and CDR2 FQNNGV. The CDR3 region is CAGSPGGSYEQYF. For the CDR3, the DNA is TGTGCCGGCAGCCCAGGTGGGTCCTACGAGCAGTACTTC.

Ten or more counts support this clonotype. V usage is TRBV11-2 and J usage is TRBJ2-5, with 14 bases that match TRBD2. There are 19 residues in the CDR3. After removal of 4 bases from V and 0 bases from J, the junction contained 10 bases not matched to a gene. The germline gives CDR1 SGHAT, CDR2 FQNNGV. CDR3 amino acids: CASSSKMRLAGGYQETQYF. The DNA for the CDR3 is TGTGCCAGCAGCTCGAAGATGAGACTAGCGGGAGGGTACCAAGAGACCCAGTACTTC.

This clonotype was seen many times. This chain connects TRBV7-2 to TRBJ2-3; TRBD2 aligns across 8 bases. This CDR3 has 17 amino acids. Germline V CDR1 and CDR2: SGHTA, FQGNSA. The ends lost 5 bases at V and 3 bases at J; junction bases unmatched: 13. The CDR3, as DNA: TGTGCCAGCAGCCCGCGGAGGTTAGGCGGGGGGACAGATACGCAGTATTTT. This gives the protein CASSPRRLGGGTDTQYF.

This clonotype turned up a few times. This chain uses TRBV30 with TRBJ1-1; TRBD1 aligns across 10 bases. Germline V lookup: CDR1 GTSNPN, CDR2 SVGIG (reference sequence). The V gene end was trimmed by 5 bases and the J gene end by 5 bases; junction bases not matched to a gene: 17. CDR3 length: 17 residues. The CDR3 region is CAWGRDRGRGGRTEAFF. The CDR3 DNA sequence: TGTGCCTGGGGCCGAGACAGGGGGCGCGGGGGGAGAACTGAAGCTTTCTTT. The full variable domain, with the rest looked up from reference TRBV30 and TRBJ1-1, is SQTIHQWPATLVQPVGSPLSLECTVEGTSNPNLYWYRQAAGRGLQLLFYSVGIGQISSEVPQNLSASRPQDRQFILSSKKLLLSDSGFYLCAWGRDRGRGGRTEAFFGQGTRLTVV.

The rearrangement uses TRBV11-1 and TRBJ2-1; 13 bases are a match to TRBD2. With V trimmed by 2 bases and J by 10 bases, 5 bases remained unmatched. The CDR3 runs 15 residues. From germline, CDR1 is SGHAT and CDR2 FQDESV (reference sequence). CDR3 loop: CASSLTSGGAVEQFF. The CDR3 bases are TGTGCCAGCAGCTTAACTAGCGGGGGGGCTGTAGAGCAGTTCTTC.

This clonotype occurred a few times. A read error may be the cause here, since a much bigger clone is one base away. CDR3 residues: CSARAGNEQYF. The CDR3 nucleotides are TGCAGTGCTAGAGCCGGCAATGAGCAGTACTTC. This rearrangement joins TRBV20-1 to TRBJ2-4; D unresolved. CDR1 and CDR2 from the germline V gene are DFQATT and SNEGSKA (reference sequence). Trimming pared 1 base from V and 13 bases from J, leaving 11 bases between. This CDR3 comprises 11 residues.

This clonotype was recorded many times. The rearrangement joins TRBV10-3 to TRBJ1-1; D uncertain. V lost 3 bases to trimming and J lost 5 bases, with 10 bases between them. The CDR3 extends over 13 amino acids. Germline CDR1 ENHRY, CDR2 SYGVKD. The CDR3 protein is CAISDGGGTEAFF. CDR3 in DNA: TGTGCCATCAGTGATGGTGGAGGAACTGAAGCTTTCTTT.

In this sample, this clonotype turned up many times. This sequence joins TRBV6-1 and TRBJ2-2, with D perhaps given as TRBD1 or TRBD2 (6 bases each). CDR1 and CDR2 (germline): MNHNS, SASEGT. This CDR3 contains 15 residues. With 10 bases removed from V and 3 bases from J, the gap between germline ends came to 18 bases. CDR3 nucleotide sequence: TGTGCCACCCACCCACACAGGGACTACACCGGGGAGCTGTTTTTT. Translation gives CATHPHRDYTGELFF.

This clonotype was counted a few times. The chain is built from TRBV2 and TRBJ1-4, with TRBD1 matching over 7 bases. The trim removed 6 bases at V and 8 bases at J, leaving 12 bases unmatched. Germline CDR1 and CDR2: SNHLY and FYNNEI. This CDR3 has 15 residues. The CDR3 sequence: CASRSRTGSGEKLFF. The CDR3 region has the DNA TGTGCCAGCAGGTCCCGGACAGGTTCGGGGGAAAAACTGTTTTTT.

This chain uses TRBV5-4 with TRBJ1-1; no definite D call. Looked up from germline, CDR1 is SGHNT and CDR2 is YYREEE (reference sequence). V gave up 4 bases and J gave up 2 bases, with 12 bases separating them. The CDR3 totals 14 residues. The CDR3 spells CASSATVDNTEAFF. In DNA, the CDR3 is TGTGCCAGCAGCGCGACGGTGGATAACACTGAAGCTTTCTTT.